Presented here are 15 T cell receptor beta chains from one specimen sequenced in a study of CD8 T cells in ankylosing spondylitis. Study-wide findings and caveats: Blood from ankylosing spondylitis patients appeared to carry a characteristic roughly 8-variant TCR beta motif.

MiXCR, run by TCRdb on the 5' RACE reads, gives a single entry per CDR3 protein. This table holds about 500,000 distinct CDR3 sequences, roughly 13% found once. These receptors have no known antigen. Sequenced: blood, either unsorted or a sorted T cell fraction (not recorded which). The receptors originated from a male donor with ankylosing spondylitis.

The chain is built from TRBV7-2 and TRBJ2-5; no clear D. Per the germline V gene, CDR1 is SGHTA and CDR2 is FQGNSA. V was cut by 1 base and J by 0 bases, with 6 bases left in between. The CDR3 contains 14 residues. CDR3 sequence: CASSLDRYQETQYF. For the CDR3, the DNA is TGTGCCAGCAGCTTAGACAGATACCAAGAGACCCAGTACTTC.

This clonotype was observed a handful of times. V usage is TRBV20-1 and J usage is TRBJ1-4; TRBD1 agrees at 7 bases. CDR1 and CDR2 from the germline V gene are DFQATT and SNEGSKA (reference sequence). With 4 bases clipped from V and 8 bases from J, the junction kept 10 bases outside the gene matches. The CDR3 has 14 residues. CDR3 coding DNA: TGCAGTGCTACTCCGGACAGGATCGGGGAAAAACTGTTTTTT. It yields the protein CSATPDRIGEKLFF.

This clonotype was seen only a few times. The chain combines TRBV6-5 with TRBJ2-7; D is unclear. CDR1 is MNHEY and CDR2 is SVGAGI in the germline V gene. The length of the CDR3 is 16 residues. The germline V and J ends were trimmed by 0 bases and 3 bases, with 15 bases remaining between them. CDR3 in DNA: TGTGCCAGCAGTTACTCGACAACCTTCGACCTCTACGAGCAGTACGTC. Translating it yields CASSYSTTFDLYEQYV.

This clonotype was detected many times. CDR3 sequence: CASSFQGQFGTNEQFF. The CDR3 bases are TGTGCCAGCAGTTTTCAGGGTCAGTTCGGGACGAATGAGCAGTTCTTC. The chain joins TRBV12-3 or TRBV12-4 to TRBJ2-1; the D gene could be TRBD1 or TRBD2 (5 bases each). The length of the CDR3 is 16 residues. V was cut by 3 bases and J by 7 bases, with 19 bases left in between.

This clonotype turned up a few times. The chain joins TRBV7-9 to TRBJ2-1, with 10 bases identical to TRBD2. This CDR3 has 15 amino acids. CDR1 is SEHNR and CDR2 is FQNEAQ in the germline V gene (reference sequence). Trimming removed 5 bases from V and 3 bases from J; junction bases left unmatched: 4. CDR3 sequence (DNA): TGTGCCAGCAGCACAACTAGCGGGAACTACAATGAGCAGTTCTTC. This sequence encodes CASSTTSGNYNEQFF.

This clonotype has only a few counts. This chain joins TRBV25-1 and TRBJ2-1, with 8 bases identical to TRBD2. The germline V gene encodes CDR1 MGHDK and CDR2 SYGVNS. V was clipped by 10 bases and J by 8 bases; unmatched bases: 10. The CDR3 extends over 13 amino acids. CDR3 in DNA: TGTGCCACGGGGGTCAGCGGGAGCTATGAGCAGTTCTTC. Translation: CATGVSGSYEQFF.

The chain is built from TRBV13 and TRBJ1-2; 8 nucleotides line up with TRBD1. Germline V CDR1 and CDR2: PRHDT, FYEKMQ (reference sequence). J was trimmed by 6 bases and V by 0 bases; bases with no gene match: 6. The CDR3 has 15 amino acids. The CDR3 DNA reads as TGTGCCAGCAGCTTAGGGTCAGGGGGCATAAATGGCTACACCTTC. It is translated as CASSLGSGGINGYTF.

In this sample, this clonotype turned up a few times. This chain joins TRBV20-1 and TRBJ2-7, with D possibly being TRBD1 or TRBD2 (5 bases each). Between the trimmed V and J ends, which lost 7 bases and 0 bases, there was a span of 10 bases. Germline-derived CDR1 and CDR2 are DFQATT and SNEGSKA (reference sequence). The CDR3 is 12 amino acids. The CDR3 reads CSVSGSSYEQYV. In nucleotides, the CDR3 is TGCAGTGTTTCAGGGAGCTCCTACGAGCAGTACGTC.

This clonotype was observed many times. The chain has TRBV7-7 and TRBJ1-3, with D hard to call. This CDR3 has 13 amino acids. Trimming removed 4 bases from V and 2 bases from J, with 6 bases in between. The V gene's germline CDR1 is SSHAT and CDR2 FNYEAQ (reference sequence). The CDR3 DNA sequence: TGTGCCAGCAGCTCCTCCCCTGGAAACACCATATATTTT. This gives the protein CASSSSPGNTIYF.

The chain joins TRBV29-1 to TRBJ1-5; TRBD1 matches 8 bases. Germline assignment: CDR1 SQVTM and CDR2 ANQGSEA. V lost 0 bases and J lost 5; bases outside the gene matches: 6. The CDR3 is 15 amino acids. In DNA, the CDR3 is TGCAGCGTTGAAGAAGGGGCAGGGGGCGATCAGCCCCAGCATTTT. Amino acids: CSVEEGAGGDQPQHF.

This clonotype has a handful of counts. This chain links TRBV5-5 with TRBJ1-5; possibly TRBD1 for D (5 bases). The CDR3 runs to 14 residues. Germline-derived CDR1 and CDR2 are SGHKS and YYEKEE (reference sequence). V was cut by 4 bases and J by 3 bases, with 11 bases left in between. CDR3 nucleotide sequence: TGTGCCAGCAGCGGGGACCGCTACAATCAGCCCCAGCATTTT. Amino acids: CASSGDRYNQPQHF.

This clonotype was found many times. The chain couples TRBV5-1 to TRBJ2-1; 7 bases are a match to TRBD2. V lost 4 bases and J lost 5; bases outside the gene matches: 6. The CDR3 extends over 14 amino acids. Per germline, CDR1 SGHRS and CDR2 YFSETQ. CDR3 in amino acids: CASSTGTKDNEQFF. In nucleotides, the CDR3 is TGCGCCAGCAGCACCGGGACTAAAGACAATGAGCAGTTCTTC.

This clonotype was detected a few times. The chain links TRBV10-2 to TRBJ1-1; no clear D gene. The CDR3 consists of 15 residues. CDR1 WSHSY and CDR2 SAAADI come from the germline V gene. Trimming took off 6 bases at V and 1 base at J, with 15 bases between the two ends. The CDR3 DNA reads TGCGCCAGCAGGGAAAGGGATGACAAGAACACTGAAGCTTTCTTT. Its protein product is CASRERDDKNTEAFF.

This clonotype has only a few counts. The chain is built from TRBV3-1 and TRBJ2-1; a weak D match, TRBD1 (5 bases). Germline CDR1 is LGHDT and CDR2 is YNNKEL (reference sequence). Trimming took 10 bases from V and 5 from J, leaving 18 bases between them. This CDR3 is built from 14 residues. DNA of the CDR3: TGTGCCATCGGTCGCCAGGGTGCGGACAATGAGCAGTTCTTC. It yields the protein CAIGRQGADNEQFF.

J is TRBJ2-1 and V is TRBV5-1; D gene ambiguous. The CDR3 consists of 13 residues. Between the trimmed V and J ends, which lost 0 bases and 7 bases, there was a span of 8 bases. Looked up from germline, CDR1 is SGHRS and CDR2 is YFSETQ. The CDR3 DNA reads TGCGCCAGCAGCTTGGGGCCCACAAATGAGCAGTTCTTC. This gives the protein CASSLGPTNEQFF.